This note documents a single TCR beta chain sequence. CDR1 and CDR2 from the germline V gene are SEHNR and FQNEAQ (reference sequence). The length of the CDR3 is 14 residues. The V end lost 5 bases, the J end lost 1 base, and 11 bases lay between the germline ends. The data were obtained in a study of T cell changes during pregnancy in multiple sclerosis. TCRdb's copy holds only in-frame clones and misses some; the assay was immunoSEQ multiplex PCR. The profile covers 30,000 or so clones, with about 93% appearing a single time and approximately 0.41% taken by the ten largest. The source material was CD4+ T cells from peripheral blood mononuclear cells, sampled after pregnancy. The sequence was obtained from a female donor with multiple sclerosis, enrolled in a pregnancy study. The rearrangement joins TRBV7-9 to TRBJ2-5, with D possibly being TRBD2 (7 bases). Here the CDR3 reads CASSRGAGQETQYF. In DNA, the CDR3 is TGTGCCAGCAGCCGGGGGGCGGGCCAAGAGACCCAGTACTTC.